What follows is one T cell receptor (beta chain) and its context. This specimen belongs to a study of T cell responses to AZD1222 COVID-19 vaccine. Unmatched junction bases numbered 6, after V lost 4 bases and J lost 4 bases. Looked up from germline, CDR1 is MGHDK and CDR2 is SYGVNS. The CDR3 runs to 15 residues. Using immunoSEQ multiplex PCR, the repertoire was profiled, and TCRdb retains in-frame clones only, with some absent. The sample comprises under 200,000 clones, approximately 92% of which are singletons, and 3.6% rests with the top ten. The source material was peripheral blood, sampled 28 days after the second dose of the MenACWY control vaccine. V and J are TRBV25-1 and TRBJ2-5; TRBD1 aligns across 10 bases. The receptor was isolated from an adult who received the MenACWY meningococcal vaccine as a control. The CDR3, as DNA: TGTGCCAGCAGTGCGCGACAGGGGGCGGGAGAGACCCAGTACTTC. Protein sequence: CASSARQGAGETQYF.